This is a list of T cell receptor beta chains from one sample in a study of T cells in Graves' hyperthyroidism and ophthalmopathy. TCRdb reprocessed the multiplex PCR reads via MiXCR and lists one record per CDR3 protein. The sample includes about 420,000 distinct CDR3 sequences, about 13% of them seen just once. The sample consisted of blood. The receptors originated from a woman aged 18-30 years with Graves' hyperthyroidism. The CDR3 runs from the conserved cysteine through the conserved F or W. D genes are given only for firm matches. The size entry is marked missing in some rows and otherwise reads once, few, many or a size class.

TRBD2	TRBV20-1	few	TRBJ2-1	CSARGASGSLSYNEQFF	TGCAGTGCTAGAGGGGCTAGCGGGAGTCTCTCCTACAATGAGCAGTTCTTC
NA	TRBV18	many	TRBJ2-1	CASSPDGDNEQFF	TGTGCCAGCTCGCCCGACGGCGACAATGAGCAGTTCTTC
NA	TRBV6-6	few	TRBJ1-2	CASSYSQGIGYGYTF	TGTGCCAGCAGTTACTCCCAGGGGATCGGCTATGGCTACACCTTC
NA	TRBV28	many	TRBJ2-2	CASSLSRPGELFF	TGTGCCAGCAGTCTCTCCCGGCCCGGGGAGCTGTTTTTT
NA	TRBV6-1	NA	TRBJ1-1	CASKEVMNTEAFF	TGTGCCAGCAAAGAGGTTATGAACACTGAAGCTTTCTTT
NA	TRBV29-1	NA	TRBJ2-5	CSVEDPQWGQTYQETQYF	TGCAGCGTTGAAGATCCCCAGTGGGGACAAACGTACCAAGAGACCCAGTACTTC
TRBD2	TRBV27	many	TRBJ2-1	CASSLSRRGGSSYNEQFF	TGTGCCAGCAGTTTATCTAGGCGGGGCGGGAGCTCCTACAATGAGCAGTTCTTC
NA	TRBV9	few	TRBJ1-3	CASSENSGNTIYF	TGTGCCAGCAGCGAAAACTCTGGAAACACCATATATTTT
NA	TRBV20-1	many	TRBJ2-3	CSAWDQIVQYF	TGCAGTGCGTGGGATCAAATAGTGCAGTATTTT
NA	TRBV19	NA	TRBJ1-2	CASSNTGFNYGYTF	TGTGCCAGTAGTAACACAGGGTTTAACTATGGCTACACCTTC
TRBD2	TRBV7-6	few	TRBJ2-2	CASSFPRTSATNTGELFF	TGTGCCAGCAGCTTCCCCAGGACTAGCGCTACGAACACCGGGGAGCTGTTTTTT
TRBD1	TRBV12-3/TRBV12-4	NA	TRBJ2-7	CASSYGRDREGEQYF	TGTGCCAGCAGCTACGGCCGGGACAGGGAGGGCGAGCAGTACTTC
NA	TRBV28	many	TRBJ2-6	CASSLLDSPSGANVLTF	TGTGCCAGCAGTTTACTAGACAGCCCCTCTGGGGCCAACGTCCTGACTTTC
NA	TRBV9	few	TRBJ2-3	CASSVVNHAATDTQYF	TGTGCCAGCAGCGTAGTTAATCACGCGGCCACAGATACGCAGTATTTT
TRBD1	TRBV5-1	many	TRBJ1-1	CASSLVGGGTNTEAFF	TGCGCCAGCAGCTTGGTAGGGGGCGGGACGAACACTGAAGCTTTCTTT
NA	TRBV19	NA	TRBJ1-2	CASSIGRLQTYIGYTF	TGTGCCAGTAGTATCGGTCGGCTCCAGACCTATATCGGCTACACCTTC
NA	TRBV20-1	few	TRBJ1-5	CSARTDRDNQPQHF	TGCAGTGCTAGGACGGACAGAGACAATCAGCCCCAGCATTTT
NA	TRBV12-3/TRBV12-4	many	TRBJ2-5	CASSATLAKETQYF	TGTGCCAGCAGTGCGACGCTAGCGAAAGAGACCCAGTACTTC
TRBD2	TRBV7-9	few	TRBJ2-3	CASSLLTSGARFTDTQYF	TGTGCCAGCAGCTTATTGACTAGCGGGGCGCGGTTCACAGATACGCAGTATTTT
NA	TRBV6-1	few	TRBJ1-3	CASSQLTGRGAGNTIYF	TGTGCCAGCAGTCAATTAACCGGACGGGGTGCTGGAAACACCATATATTTT
NA	TRBV3-1	many	TRBJ2-2	CASSQDFRTGGELFF	TGTGCCAGCAGCCAAGATTTTAGGACTGGCGGGGAGCTGTTTTTT
TRBD1	TRBV12-3/TRBV12-4	NA	TRBJ2-2	CASNFVGQGLPGELFF	TGTGCCAGCAACTTTGTGGGACAGGGGTTACCCGGGGAGCTGTTTTTT
TRBD1	TRBV5-1	NA	TRBJ2-7	CASSFYTPTGSNPIGYEQYF	TGCGCCAGCAGCTTTTATACTCCGACAGGGAGCAACCCTATCGGCTACGAGCAGTACTTC
NA	TRBV4-3	few	TRBJ1-2	CASSQEGPREAGYTF	TGCGCCAGCAGCCAAGAAGGTCCCAGGGAGGCTGGCTACACCTTC
TRBD2	TRBV27	many	TRBJ2-1	CASTVGLAGHNEQFF	TGTGCCAGCACCGTGGGACTAGCGGGTCACAATGAGCAGTTCTTC
TRBD2	TRBV2	many	TRBJ2-7	CASSGGSYEQYF	TGTGCCAGCAGCGGGGGGTCCTACGAGCAGTACTTC